The entry below describes one T cell receptor (beta chain). Its antigen remains unidentified. The data were taken from a study of T cell responses to AZD1222 COVID-19 vaccine. Libraries were prepared by immunoSEQ multiplex PCR; TCRdb keeps only in-frame clonotypes and omits some of them. The sample yields around 150,000 clones, about 90% seen once. The V gene lost 7 bases and the J gene lost 4 bases, with 9 bases spanning the gap. CDR1 is MDHEN, CDR2 SYDVKM, per germline. This CDR3 is 12 amino acids long. Second-dose intervals near 4 or 12 weeks were combined. Broader study findings: Two AZD1222 administrations were followed by greater Spike-specific TCR breadth and depth. In a largely white British group with more females than males, clonal diversity was possibly underestimated.

The material was peripheral blood, obtained 28 days after the second AZD1222 dose. The chain joins TRBV28 to TRBJ2-3; D uncertain. The origin of this receptor is an adult who received the AZD1222 COVID-19 vaccine. The CDR3 spells CASTTRADTQYF. DNA for the CDR3: TGTGCCAGCACCACTCGGGCAGATACGCAGTATTTT.